The T cell receptor (beta chain) under discussion was sequenced for a study of blood T cell repertoires in COVID-19. Study in general: PBMCs, B-cell-depleted T cells, or T cells provided the cDNA or gDNA that made up the material.

Germline V gives CDR1 KGHDR, CDR2 SFDVKD. The CDR3 sequence is 12 residues long. Unmatched junction bases numbered 7, after V lost 3 bases and J lost 15 bases. Original analysis: Researchers report that nucleated cell counts were estimated from reference gene primer amplification. Sequenced by immunoSEQ multiplex PCR; TCRdb stores in-frame clones only, minus some. The DNA gave D and trimming, while V, J and clone size come from that table. Among roughly 380,000 clones listed, over 75% were seen once. Participants, about 18 to 89 years old, spanned fewer than 25 US areas. Sequenced sample: PBMCs or T cells enriched from blood (not recorded which). This TCR came from a woman aged 25 to 39 who had recovered from COVID-19. This chain uses TRBV24-1 with TRBJ2-1; 7 bases are a match to TRBD2. CDR3 region: CATSDETSQRFF. Written as DNA, the CDR3 is TGTGCCACCAGTGATGAGACTAGCCAGAGGTTCTTC.